Presented here are 13 T cell receptor beta chains from one specimen sequenced in a study of shared clonotypes between healthy human individuals. Using immunoSEQ multiplex PCR, the repertoire was profiled, and TCRdb retains in-frame clones only, with some absent. The sample lists approximately 2.5 million clones; roughly 93% were seen once. The sequenced sample was naive CD4+ T cells from PBMCs. Subset specified: CD45RA+ positively selected. These receptors all stem from a man between 18 and 29 years old in good health. Some clones in this sample may be carry-over from other donors' samples.

The chain joins TRBV29-1 to TRBJ1-1; D remains unclear. V was clipped by 5 bases and J by 1 base, with 8 bases between them. Germline CDR1 is SQVTM and CDR2 is ANQGSEA. The CDR3 length is 12 residues. For the CDR3, the DNA is TGCAGCGTTTCTGAACGGAACACTGAAGCTTTCTTT. Translating gives CSVSERNTEAFF.

J is TRBJ2-7 and V is TRBV10-3; TRBD1 matches 7 bases. Germline assignment: CDR1 ENHRY and CDR2 SYGVKD. This CDR3 contains 13 residues. The V and J ends lost 4 bases and 1 base, in that order; junction bases with no gene match: 1. The chain's CDR3 is CAISGGQSYEQYF. CDR3 coding DNA: TGTGCCATCAGTGGGGGACAGTCCTACGAGCAGTACTTC.

In this sample, this clone turned up once. The V and J genes are TRBV30 and TRBJ2-7, with D perhaps matching TRBD2 (7 bases). This CDR3 has 14 amino acids. Trimming removed 3 bases from V and 6 bases from J, with 18 bases in between. Germline CDR1 reads GTSNPN; CDR2 reads SVGIG (reference sequence). CDR3 sequence reads: CAWSLSKRGGEQYF. CDR3 DNA: TGTGCCTGGAGCCTATCTAAAAGGGGGGGCGAGCAGTACTTC.

In this sample, this clone turned up once. The chain has TRBV18 and TRBJ2-3; D is ambiguous. The CDR3 contains 11 residues. Trimming pared 4 bases from V and 5 bases from J, leaving 4 bases between. Germline loops: CDR1 KGHSH, CDR2 LQKENI. As DNA, the CDR3 is TGTGCCAGCTCACGGGGAGATACGCAGTATTTT. Its protein is CASSRGDTQYF.

The CDR3 region is CASSRAGVTYF. The DNA for the CDR3 is TGTGCCAGCAGCCGGGCGGGAGTTACGTACTTC. V and J are TRBV25-1 and TRBJ2-7, with 7 bases matching TRBD2. Looked up from germline, CDR1 is MGHDK and CDR2 is SYGVNS. Unmatched junction bases numbered 8, after V lost 6 bases and J lost 12 bases. The CDR3 contains 11 residues.

CDR3 coding DNA: TGCGCCAGCAGCCAAGGAGCATACGAGCAGTACTTC. Its translation is CASSQGAYEQYF. This chain joins TRBV4-1 and TRBJ2-7; D gene unclear. Germline CDR1 reads MGHRA; CDR2 reads YSYEKL. The CDR3 runs to 12 residues. Trimming took off 1 base at V and 4 bases at J, with 5 bases between the two ends.

The J gene is TRBJ1-4, the V gene TRBV14, with D tentatively TRBD1 (6 bases). Trimming pared 0 bases from V and 0 bases from J, leaving 11 bases between. The length of the CDR3 is 17 residues. The germline CDR1 and CDR2 sequences are SGHDN and FVKESK. The CDR3 nucleotides are TGTGCCAGCAGCCAAGAATGGGGGCGCGCAACTAATGAAAAACTGTTTTTT. As protein: CASSQEWGRATNEKLFF.

The chain recombines TRBV15 with TRBJ1-1; TRBD1 might be the D (5 bases). The CDR3 covers 14 residues. V was clipped by 1 base and J by 8 bases, with 14 bases between them. CDR1 is LNHNV, CDR2 YYDKDF, per germline (reference sequence). The CDR3 coding sequence is TGTGCCACCAGCAGAGGAATCAGGGACGGAGAAGCTTTCTTT. Translated, it gives CATSRGIRDGEAFF.

For this clone: Because the CDR3's place on the DNA is in doubt, the DNA is left out and the CDR3 is given as listed by TCRdb. CDR3: CASSVRVGTGSFAF. The V and J genes are TRBV9 and TRBJ1-2; the table's D call, TRBD1, has no DNA check behind it. Germline V gene lookup returns CDR1 SGDLS and CDR2 YYNGEE. Including both end residues, the CDR3 is 14 amino acids long.

On this clone itself: This specimen includes other DNA sequences encoding the same CDR3. The chain has TRBV18 and TRBJ2-7; 9 bases fit TRBD2. J gave up 0 bases and V 1 base, and 1 base lay outside the gene matches. CDR3 length equals 15 residues. Germline lookup yields CDR1 KGHSH and CDR2 LQKENI. The CDR3 spells CASSPLAGVSYEQYF. Here the CDR3 DNA reads TGTGCCAGCTCACCACTAGCGGGAGTCTCCTACGAGCAGTACTTC.

The V call is TRBV25-1, the J call TRBJ2-3, with D uncertain. This CDR3 is 14 amino acids long. The germline gives CDR1 MGHDK, CDR2 SYGVNS. Trimming left V 4 bases short and J 2 bases short, with 10 bases between. Written as DNA, the CDR3 is TGTGCCAGCAGTGCCACTCCCGACACAGATACGCAGTATTTT. Translating it yields CASSATPDTDTQYF.

This clone was recorded once. The V gene is TRBV10-3, the J gene TRBJ1-3, with a tentative D call TRBD1 (5 bases). The ends were cut back, 6 bases at V and 5 bases at J, with 17 bases in the middle. The V gene's germline CDR1 is ENHRY and CDR2 SYGVKD. This CDR3 region has 15 residues. CDR3 DNA: TGTGCCATCAGAAGGACACGCGATGCGAGAAACACCATATATTTT. Amino acid sequence: CAIRRTRDARNTIYF.

The chain carries TRBV28 and TRBJ2-2; TRBD2 matches 9 bases. The CDR3 contains 17 residues. Germline CDR1 is MDHEN and CDR2 is SYDVKM. With 4 bases clipped from V and 5 bases from J, the junction kept 11 bases outside the gene matches. In DNA, the CDR3 is TGTGCCAGCAGTTCAACGTGGCTAGCGGGAAGAACCGGGGAGCTGTTTTTT. The encoded protein is CASSSTWLAGRTGELFF.